This T cell receptor (beta chain) was profiled in a study of T cell repertoires in cytomegalovirus infection (dated by TCRdb to the late 2010s). Concerning the study at large: Donor HLA type was relevant to the analysis, as public TCR beta signatures indicated carriage of CMV infection together with the matching HLA type.

Sequenced using an Illumina HiSeq 1500. TCRdb reprocessed the public reads (quality trimming at Q25 with fastp, clone calling with MiXCR) and kept in-frame beta chains. Each record represents a unique CDR3 protein, reported with the most common genes and DNA among its rows. Counted in this sample were 200,000 to 300,000 distinct CDR3 sequences; roughly 12% of them appeared once. The ten largest account for 1.6% of the sample. Concerning this clonotype itself: Its antigen has not been determined. It has no much larger one-base neighbor in the sample; base qualities were not kept.

The investigation overall reported the following: The ex vivo response was dominated by HLA-C-restricted CMV-specific TCR beta clonotypes, which also provided the single most frequent clonotype in two of eight donors. In both this cohort and an independent cohort of some 350 donors, the cumulative frequency of public TCR beta family members distinguished carriers of CMV infection plus the relevant HLA type.

The CDR3 holds 13 amino acids from the cysteine to the phenylalanine. Only the CDR3 DNA stays, 39 bases, in frame from base 1. From a lookup of the germline V gene (reference sequence), CDR1 and CDR2 are LNHDA and SQIVND. The V and J ends are trimmed by 11 bases and 4 bases, leaving 17 bases between them. Material: PBMCs. This TCR came from a human donor in good health (CMV status not recorded). Some clones in this sample may be carry-over from other donors' samples. Rearrangement joined TRBV19 to TRBJ1-2, and TRBD1 may be the D gene, going by 5 matching bases. The sequenced DNA is TGTGCCGTCTACCGGGACTGGCTCTATGGCTACACCTTC. This sequence encodes CAVYRDWLYGYTF.